This paragraph covers one TCR beta chain sequence. What it binds is unknown. Data came from immunoSEQ multiplex PCR; TCRdb stores just in-frame clones and leaves some out. The sample records about 340,000 clones, about 94% being singletons. The record originates from a study of brain T cells in children with intractable seizures. Broader study findings: Patients' HCMV serostatus was unknown; virus specificity rests on CDR3 similarity alone.

CDR1 is SNHLY and CDR2 is FYNNEI in the germline V gene. The CDR3 consists of 13 residues. V gave up 2 bases and J gave up 4 bases, with 8 bases separating them. Time point in this sample: blood from clinic visit 5 months post-surgery; TSC patient then seizure free. The sequenced cases were selected for having the highest brain T cell transcript signatures. The rearrangement joins TRBV2 to TRBJ1-1; the D is unclear. Sequenced here: peripheral blood, sampled more than 4 months after surgery. The clonotype comes from a boy under two years old with tuberous sclerosis and intractable seizures. The CDR3 sequence: CASSERPGTEAFF. The CDR3 DNA follows: TGTGCCAGCAGTGAAAGGCCGGGCACTGAAGCTTTCTTT.